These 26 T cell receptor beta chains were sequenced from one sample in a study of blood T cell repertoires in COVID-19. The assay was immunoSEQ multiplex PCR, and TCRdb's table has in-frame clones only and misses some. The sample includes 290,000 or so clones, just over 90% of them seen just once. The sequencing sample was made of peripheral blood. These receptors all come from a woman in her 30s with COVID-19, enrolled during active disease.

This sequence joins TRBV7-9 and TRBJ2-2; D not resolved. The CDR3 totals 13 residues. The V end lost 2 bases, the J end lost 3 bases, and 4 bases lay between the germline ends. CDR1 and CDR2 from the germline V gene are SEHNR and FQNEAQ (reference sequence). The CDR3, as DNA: TGTGCCAGCAGCTTATTCGACACCGGGGAGCTGTTTTTT. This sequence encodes CASSLFDTGELFF.

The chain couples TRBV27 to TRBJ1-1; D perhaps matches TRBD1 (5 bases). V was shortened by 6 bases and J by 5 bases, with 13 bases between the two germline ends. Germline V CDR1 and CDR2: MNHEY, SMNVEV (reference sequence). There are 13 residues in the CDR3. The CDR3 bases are TGTGCCAGCAGGCCCGGGGGGGAGACTGAAGCTTTCTTT. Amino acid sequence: CASRPGGETEAFF.

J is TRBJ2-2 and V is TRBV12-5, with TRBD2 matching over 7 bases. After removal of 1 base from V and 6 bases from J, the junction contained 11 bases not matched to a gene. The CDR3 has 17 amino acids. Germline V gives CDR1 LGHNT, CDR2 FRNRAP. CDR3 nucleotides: TGTGCTAGTGGTTTGGCCCGAGCGGGGTCGTTCTCCGGGGAGCTGTTTTTT. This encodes CASGLARAGSFSGELFF.

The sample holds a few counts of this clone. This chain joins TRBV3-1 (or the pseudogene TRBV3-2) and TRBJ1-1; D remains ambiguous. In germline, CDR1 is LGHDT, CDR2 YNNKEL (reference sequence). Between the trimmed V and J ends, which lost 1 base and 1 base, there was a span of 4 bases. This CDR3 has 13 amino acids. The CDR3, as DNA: TGTGCCAGCAGCCAAGTCAAGAACACTGAAGCTTTCTTT. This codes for CASSQVKNTEAFF.

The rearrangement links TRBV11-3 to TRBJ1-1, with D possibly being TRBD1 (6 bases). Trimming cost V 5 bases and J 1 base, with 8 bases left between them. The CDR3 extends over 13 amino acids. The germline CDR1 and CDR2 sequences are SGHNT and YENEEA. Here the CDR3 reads CASSADRNTEAFF. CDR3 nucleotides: TGTGCCAGCAGCGCGGACAGGAACACTGAAGCTTTCTTT.

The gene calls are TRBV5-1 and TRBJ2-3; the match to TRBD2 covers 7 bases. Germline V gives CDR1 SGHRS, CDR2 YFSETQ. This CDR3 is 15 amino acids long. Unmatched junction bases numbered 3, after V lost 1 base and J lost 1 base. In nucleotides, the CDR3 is TGCGCCAGCAGCTTGTGGCTAGCGGGCACAGATACGCAGTATTTT. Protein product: CASSLWLAGTDTQYF.

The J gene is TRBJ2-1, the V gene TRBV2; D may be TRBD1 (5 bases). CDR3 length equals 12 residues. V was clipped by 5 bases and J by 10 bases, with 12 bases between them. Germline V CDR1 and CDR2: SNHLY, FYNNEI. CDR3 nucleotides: TGTGCCAGCAGTCAGCAGGGATACGAGCAGTTCTTC. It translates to CASSQQGYEQFF.

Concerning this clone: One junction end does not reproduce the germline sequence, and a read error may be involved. CDR3 loop: CASSMGVLAVHF. CDR3 DNA: TGTGCCAGCAGTATGGGGGTACTAGCTGTGCACTTC. The chain is built from TRBV2 and TRBJ2-7; tentative D call: TRBD2 (6 bases). CDR3 size: 12 residues. Germline CDR1 reads SNHLY; CDR2 reads FYNNEI.

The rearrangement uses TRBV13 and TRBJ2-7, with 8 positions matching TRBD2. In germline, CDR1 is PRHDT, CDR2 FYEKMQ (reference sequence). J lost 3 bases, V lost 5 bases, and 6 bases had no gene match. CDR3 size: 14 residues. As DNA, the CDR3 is TGTGCCAGCAGCCCTGCCGGGACTAGCTACGAGCAGTACTTC. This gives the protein CASSPAGTSYEQYF.

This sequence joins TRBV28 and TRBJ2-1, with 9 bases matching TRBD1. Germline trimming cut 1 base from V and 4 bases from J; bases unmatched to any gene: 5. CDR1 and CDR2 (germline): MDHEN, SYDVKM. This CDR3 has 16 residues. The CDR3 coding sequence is TGTGCCAGCAGTTTATATACAGGGGGCTCTTACAATGAGCAGTTCTTC. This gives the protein CASSLYTGGSYNEQFF.

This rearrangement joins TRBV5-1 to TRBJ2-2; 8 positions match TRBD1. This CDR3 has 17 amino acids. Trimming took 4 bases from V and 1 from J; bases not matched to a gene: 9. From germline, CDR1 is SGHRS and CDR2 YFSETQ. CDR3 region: CASSTPPGQENTGELFF. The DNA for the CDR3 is TGCGCCAGCAGCACGCCACCGGGACAGGAGAACACCGGGGAGCTGTTTTTT.

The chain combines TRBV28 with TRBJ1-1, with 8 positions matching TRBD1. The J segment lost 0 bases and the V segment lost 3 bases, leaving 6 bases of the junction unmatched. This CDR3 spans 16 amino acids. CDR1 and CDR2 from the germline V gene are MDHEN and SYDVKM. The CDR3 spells CASSFREGQVNTEAFF. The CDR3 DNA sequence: TGTGCCAGCAGTTTTCGAGAGGGACAGGTGAACACTGAAGCTTTCTTT.

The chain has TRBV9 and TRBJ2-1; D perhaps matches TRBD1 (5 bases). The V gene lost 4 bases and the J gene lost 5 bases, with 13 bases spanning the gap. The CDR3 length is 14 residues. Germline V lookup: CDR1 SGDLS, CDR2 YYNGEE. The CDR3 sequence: CASSPSGYNNEQFF. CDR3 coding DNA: TGTGCCAGCAGCCCGTCAGGGTACAACAATGAGCAGTTCTTC.

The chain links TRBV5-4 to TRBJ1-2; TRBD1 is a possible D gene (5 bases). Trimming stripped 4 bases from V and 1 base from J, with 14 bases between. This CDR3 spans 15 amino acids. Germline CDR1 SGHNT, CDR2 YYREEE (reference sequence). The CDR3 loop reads CASSPPGGDNYGYTF. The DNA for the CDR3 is TGTGCCAGCAGCCCGCCGGGGGGGGATAACTATGGCTACACCTTC.

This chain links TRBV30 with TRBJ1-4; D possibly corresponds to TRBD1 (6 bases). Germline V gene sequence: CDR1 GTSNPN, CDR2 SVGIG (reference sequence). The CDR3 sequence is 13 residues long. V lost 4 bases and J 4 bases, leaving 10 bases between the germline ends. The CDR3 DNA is TGTGCCTGGAAACAGGGTAATAATGAAAAACTGTTTTTT. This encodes CAWKQGNNEKLFF.

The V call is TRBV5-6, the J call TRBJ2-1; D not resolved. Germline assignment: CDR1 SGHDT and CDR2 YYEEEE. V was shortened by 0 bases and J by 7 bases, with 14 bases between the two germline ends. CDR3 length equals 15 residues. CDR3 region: CASSLASARRNEQFF. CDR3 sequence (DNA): TGTGCCAGCAGCTTGGCGTCGGCTAGAAGGAATGAGCAGTTCTTC.

CDR3 region: CASSQDWTGYNEQFF. The CDR3 nucleotides read TGTGCCAGCAGCCAAGACTGGACTGGCTACAATGAGCAGTTCTTC. V gene TRBV4-2 combines with J gene TRBJ2-1; the D gene is possibly TRBD2 (5 bases). This CDR3 is built from 15 residues. Germline V gives CDR1 LGHNA, CDR2 YNFKEQ. Between the trimmed V and J ends, which lost 0 bases and 3 bases, there was a span of 9 bases.

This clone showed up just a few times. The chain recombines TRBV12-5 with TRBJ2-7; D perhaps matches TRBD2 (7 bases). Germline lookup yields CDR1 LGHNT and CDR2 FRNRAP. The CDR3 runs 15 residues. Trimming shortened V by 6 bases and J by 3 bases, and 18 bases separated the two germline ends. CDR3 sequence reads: CASGKGRGSSYEQYF. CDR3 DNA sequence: TGTGCTAGTGGAAAAGGGAGGGGGAGTAGCTACGAGCAGTACTTC. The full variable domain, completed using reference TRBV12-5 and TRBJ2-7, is DARVTQTPRHKVTEMGQEVTMRCQPILGHNTVFWYRQTMMQGLELLAYFRNRAPLDDSGMPKDRFSAEMPDATLATLKIQPSEPRDSAVYFCASGKGRGSSYEQYFGPGTRLTVT.

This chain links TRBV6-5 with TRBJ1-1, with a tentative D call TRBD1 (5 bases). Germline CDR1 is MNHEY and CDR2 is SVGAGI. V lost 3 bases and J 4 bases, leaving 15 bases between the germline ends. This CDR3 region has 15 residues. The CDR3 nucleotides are TGTGCCAGCAGTTATTCGGGGGGAGCTCTCACTGAAGCTTTCTTT. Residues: CASSYSGGALTEAFF.

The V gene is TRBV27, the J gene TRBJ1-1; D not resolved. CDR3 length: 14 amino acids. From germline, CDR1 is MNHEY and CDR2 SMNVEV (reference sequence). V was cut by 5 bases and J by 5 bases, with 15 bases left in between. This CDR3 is CASSPPERGTEAFF. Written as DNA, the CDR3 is TGTGCCAGCAGTCCACCGGAACGGGGTACTGAAGCTTTCTTT.

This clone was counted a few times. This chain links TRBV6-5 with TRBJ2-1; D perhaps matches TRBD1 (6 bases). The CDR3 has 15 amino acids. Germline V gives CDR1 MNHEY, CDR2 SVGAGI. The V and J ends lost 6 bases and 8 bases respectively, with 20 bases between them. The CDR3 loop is CASSPRGAKYDEQFF. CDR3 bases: TGTGCCAGCAGCCCCAGGGGAGCCAAGTACGATGAGCAGTTCTTC.

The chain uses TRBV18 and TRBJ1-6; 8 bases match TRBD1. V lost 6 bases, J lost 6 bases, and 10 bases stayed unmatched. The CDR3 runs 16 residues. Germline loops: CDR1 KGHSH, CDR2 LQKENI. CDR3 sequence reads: CASSGQGAAINSPLHF. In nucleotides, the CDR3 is TGTGCCAGCTCCGGACAGGGAGCGGCGATTAATTCACCCCTCCACTTT.

The CDR3 sequence is CASSLVGGSNQPQHF. CDR3 bases: TGTGCCAGCAGCTTGGTAGGGGGAAGCAATCAGCCCCAGCATTTT. The gene calls are TRBV7-6 and TRBJ1-5; tentatively, D is TRBD1 (6 bases). Deletions cut 3 bases from V and 1 base from J, with 10 bases between. Germline V gene data show CDR1 as SGHVS and CDR2 as FNYEAQ. This CDR3 contains 15 residues.

The chain's CDR3 is CASSPQVLASEQYF. The CDR3 nucleotides are TGTGCCAGCAGCCCCCAGGTGCTAGCTTCCGAGCAGTACTTC. The rearrangement uses TRBV9 and TRBJ2-7; tentatively, D is TRBD2 (5 bases). V was shortened by 4 bases and J by 6 bases, with 17 bases between the two germline ends. There are 14 residues in the CDR3. Germline assignment: CDR1 SGDLS and CDR2 YYNGEE. Full variable domain (outside the CDR3, taken from reference TRBV9 and TRBJ2-7): DSGVTQTPKHLITATGQRVTLRCSPRSGDLSVYWYQQSLDQGLQFLIQYYNGEERAKGNILERFSAQQFPDLHSELNLSSLELGDSALYFCASSPQVLASEQYFGPGTRLTVT.

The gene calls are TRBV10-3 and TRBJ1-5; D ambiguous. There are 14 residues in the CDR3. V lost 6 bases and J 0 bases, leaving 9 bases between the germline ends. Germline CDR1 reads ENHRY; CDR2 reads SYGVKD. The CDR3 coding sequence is TGTGCCATCAGAAGAGAAGATAGCAATCAGCCCCAGCATTTT. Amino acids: CAIRREDSNQPQHF.

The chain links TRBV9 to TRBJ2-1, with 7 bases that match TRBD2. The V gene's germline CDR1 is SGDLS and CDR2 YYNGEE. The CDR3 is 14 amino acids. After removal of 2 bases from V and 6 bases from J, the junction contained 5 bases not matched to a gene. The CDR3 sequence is CASSVRDYFNEQFF. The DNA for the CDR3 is TGTGCCAGCAGCGTCCGGGACTACTTCAATGAGCAGTTCTTC.